This TCR beta chain was sequenced in a study of shared clonotypes between healthy human individuals. Study at large: CD4 naive cells filled three plates per donor, CD4 memory three, CD8 naive two and CD8 memory one. Study results and limitations: The study drew on few donors, limiting represented genetic and exposure-history diversity. Naive subsets generally had larger estimated richness than memory subsets.

CD45RO negativity and positive selection for CCR7 defined naive CD8 cells, a population that excluded terminally differentiated effector memory CD45RA+ cells. Adult Caucasians living in Nashville, Tennessee made up all of the donors. Generated by immunoSEQ multiplex PCR, the TCRdb table keeps only in-frame clones and is missing some. The sample consists of some 740,000 clones, around 93% of them appearing once. On this clone: Its target is not known.

Trimming left V 5 bases short and J 6 bases short, with 17 bases between. The CDR3 is 15 amino acids. CDR1 is MDHEN, CDR2 SYDVKM, per germline. This sequence joins TRBV28 and TRBJ2-1; D perhaps matches TRBD1 (5 bases). The TCR was taken from a man aged 30 to 45 in good health. The sequenced material came from naive CD8+ T cells sorted from blood. Written as DNA, the CDR3 is TGTGCCAGCAGTATCTTAGGGGTTCATCTCAATGAGCAGTTCTTC. Protein sequence: CASSILGVHLNEQFF.